The TCR beta chain described here comes from a study of identical twins. TCRdb itself ran the 5' RACE reads through MiXCR, one entry per CDR3 protein. The sample contains approximately 300,000 distinct CDR3 sequences, over 8.5% of which appear only once. About this clonotype itself: The antigen is unknown.

Regarding the study as a whole: Instead of following the same donors, the conclusions were based on cross-sectional statistical analysis.

Germline V gives CDR1 SQVTM, CDR2 ANQGSEA. There are 13 residues in the CDR3. Trimming took off 3 bases at V and 1 base at J, with 9 bases between the two ends. These records were also assigned to another study, of yellow fever vaccine responses in identical twins.

This rearrangement joins TRBV29-1 to TRBJ1-1, with D unclear. The specimen was CD8+ T cells sorted from blood. This clonotype originated in a woman younger than 35 in good health. The CDR3 loop reads CSVEGRSNTEAFF. The CDR3 nucleotides are TGCAGCGTTGAGGGCAGATCGAACACTGAAGCTTTCTTT. Full variable domain (remainder filled in from reference TRBV29-1 and TRBJ1-1): SAVISQKPSRDICQRGTSLTIQCQVDSQVTMMFWYRQQPGQSLTLIATANQGSEATYESGFVIDKFPISRPNLTFSTLTVSNMSPEDSSIYLCSVEGRSNTEAFFGQGTRLTVV.